Detailed here is one T cell receptor (beta chain). Its antigen is unknown. The data were obtained in a study of T-cell memory formation after mild COVID-19. Study at large: TCR clusters were mostly confined to one donor each. Study-wide findings and caveats: Largely, contracting CD4+ clones fell within CM and EM, and contracting CD8+ clones within EMRA. Clones contracting across day 15 to 85 had a balanced CD4/CD8 profile; later expanding clones leaned CD4+.

TCRdb redid the calling of the 5' RACE reads with MiXCR, one entry per CDR3 protein. The sample lists about 340,000 distinct CDR3 sequences, 10% to 15% seen once, with 20% to 25% in the top ten. CDR3 length: 17 residues. CDR1 is MRHNA and CDR2 is SNTAGT in the germline V gene. V lost 2 bases, J lost 7 bases, and 9 bases stayed unmatched. The clonotype originates from a man aged 18 to 35 who had mild COVID-19 (a few samples of this study predate the infection). Cell type and time point are not known. The chain is built from TRBV6-4 and TRBJ2-1, with TRBD2 matching over 12 bases. Sample: PBMCs or a T cell subset sorted from them (not recorded which). The CDR3 region has the DNA TGTGCCAGCAGTGACGAGGGGAGGACTAGCGGGGTGAATGAGCAGTTCTTC. It yields the protein CASSDEGRTSGVNEQFF.